These 22 T cell receptor beta chains came from one sample sequenced in a study of blood T cells in healthy people across ages. The authors ran a second PCR of about 7 to 12 cycles using a sample-barcoded 5' primer and a J-beta primer mix. TCRdb reprocessed the 5' RACE reads via MiXCR and lists one record per CDR3 protein. In the table there are 890,000 or so distinct CDR3 sequences, approximately 67% of which are singletons. Material for sequencing was blood. The receptors shown here come from a young man in good health.

The genes are TRBV6-5 and TRBJ1-1, with D maybe TRBD1 (5 bases). V was clipped by 0 bases and J by 3 bases, with 17 bases between them. CDR3 size: 17 residues. Germline assignment: CDR1 MNHEY and CDR2 SVGAGI. CDR3 residues: CASSYSRGTGWDTEAFF. Written as DNA, the CDR3 is TGTGCCAGCAGTTACTCGAGGGGAACAGGCTGGGACACTGAAGCTTTCTTT.

This rearrangement joins TRBV30 to TRBJ2-7, with 9 bases fitting TRBD1. The germline gives CDR1 GTSNPN, CDR2 SVGIG (reference sequence). This CDR3 is built from 12 residues. V shed 8 bases and J 4 bases; nucleotides not matched to a gene: 6. The CDR3 DNA is TGTGCCGTACAGGGGGCGGGGTACGAGCAGTACTTC. The encoded protein is CAVQGAGYEQYF. Variable domain in full (rest from reference TRBV30 and TRBJ2-7): SQTIHQWPATLVQPVGSPLSLECTVEGTSNPNLYWYRQAAGRGLQLLFYSVGIGQISSEVPQNLSASRPQDRQFILSSKKLLLSDSGFYLCAVQGAGYEQYFGPGTRLTVT.

The chain couples TRBV5-5 to TRBJ2-2, with no clear D. This CDR3 contains 14 residues. Trimming pared 0 bases from V and 7 bases from J, leaving 10 bases between. CDR1 is SGHKS and CDR2 is YYEKEE in the germline V gene (reference sequence). The CDR3 nucleotides are TGTGCCAGCAGCTTGGAGGCCTGGGGCGGGGAGCTGTTTTTT. It encodes CASSLEAWGGELFF.

This clonotype was observed a handful of times. The chain links TRBV5-1 to TRBJ2-6, with D perhaps being TRBD1 or TRBD2 (5 bases each). V was trimmed by 0 bases and J by 1 base, leaving 14 bases between them. CDR3 size: 18 residues. Germline CDR1 and CDR2: SGHRS and YFSETQ. The CDR3 DNA is TGCGCCAGCAGCTTGGGTCCAGGGCGCGGGTCTGGGGCCAACGTCCTGACTTTC. Protein sequence: CASSLGPGRGSGANVLTF.

The rearrangement links TRBV12-3 or TRBV12-4 to TRBJ1-2, with D possibly matching TRBD1 (6 bases). The germline V and J ends were trimmed by 3 bases and 8 bases, with 10 bases remaining between them. CDR3 size: 12 residues. CDR3 in amino acids: CASSFLGGGYTF. The CDR3 nucleotides are TGTGCCAGCAGTTTTTTAGGGGGAGGCTACACCTTC.

The chain links TRBV6-2 or TRBV6-3 to TRBJ2-4; 9 positions agree with TRBD2. Matching the DNA end better, TRBJ2-7 makes the J call doubtful. The CDR3 spans 13 residues. CDR1 is MNHEY, CDR2 SVGEGT, per germline. The CDR3 DNA follows: TGTGCCAGCAGTCAAGGACTAGCGATCGAGCAGTACTTC. Amino acid sequence: CASSQGLAIEQYF.

The rearrangement uses TRBV3-1 and TRBJ1-4, with 9 bases fitting TRBD1. J gave up 8 bases and V 4 bases, and 5 bases lay outside the gene matches. Germline V gene lookup returns CDR1 LGHDT and CDR2 YNNKEL (reference sequence). The length of the CDR3 is 14 residues. CDR3 region: CASSPQGAREKLFF. The CDR3 nucleotides are TGTGCCAGCAGCCCACAGGGGGCGAGGGAAAAACTGTTTTTT. Using reference TRBV3-1 and TRBJ1-4 for the parts outside the CDR3, the full variable domain is DTAVSQTPKYLVTQMGNDKSIKCEQNLGHDTMYWYKQDSKKFLKIMFSYNNKELIINETVPNRFSPKSPDKAHLNLHINSLELGDSAVYFCASSPQGAREKLFFGSGTQLSVL.

The table lists this clonotype with a few counts. The chain is built from TRBV10-3 and TRBJ2-5, with 8 bases fitting TRBD2. J gave up 0 bases and V 6 bases, and 6 bases lay outside the gene matches. Germline assignment: CDR1 ENHRY and CDR2 SYGVKD. The length of the CDR3 is 15 residues. The CDR3 DNA sequence: TGTGCCATCAGCGGGCGCGGGGGGTACCAAGAGACCCAGTACTTC. Protein sequence: CAISGRGGYQETQYF.

The J gene is TRBJ1-4, the V gene TRBV20-1; a weak D match, TRBD1 (6 bases). This CDR3 comprises 14 residues. V was cut by 4 bases and J by 7 bases, with 16 bases left in between. Germline assignment: CDR1 DFQATT and CDR2 SNEGSKA (reference sequence). The CDR3 here is CSAKRGSPGEKLFF. The DNA of the CDR3 is TGCAGTGCTAAGAGGGGGTCCCCGGGTGAAAAACTGTTTTTT.

Of note for this clonotype: Germline is not matched at one junction end, which may reflect a read error. The chain carries TRBV7-9 and TRBJ2-1; D ambiguous. The CDR3 consists of 16 residues. Germline CDR1 is SEHNR and CDR2 is FQNEAQ (reference sequence). The CDR3 DNA follows: TGTGCCAGCAGCCCCCATAGTATATTCGCCTACAATGGGCAGTTCTTC. The encoded protein is CASSPHSIFAYNGQFF.

CDR3 in DNA: TGTGCCAGCAAGGTCCAAGGCAGGGGGTACGAGCAGTACTTC. Residues: CASKVQGRGYEQYF. The chain recombines TRBV6-2 or TRBV6-3 with TRBJ2-7, with TRBD1 matching 7 bases. Germline lookup yields CDR1 MNHEY and CDR2 SVGEGT. After removal of 7 bases from V and 4 bases from J, the junction contained 10 bases not matched to a gene. CDR3 length: 14 amino acids.

Points on this clonotype: One end of the junction fails to match germline, which may point to a read error. This chain connects TRBV7-2 to TRBJ2-4, with D perhaps matching TRBD2 (7 bases). Germline values: CDR1 SGHTA, CDR2 FQGNSA. CDR3 length: 17 residues. The CDR3 bases are TGTGTCAGCAGCTTAGGCTCTACAGGGTCCCGCTTGGGGGGGCAGTACTTC. Its translation is CVSSLGSTGSRLGGQYF.

The rearrangement uses TRBV9 and TRBJ1-1; D gene ambiguous. Germline V CDR1 and CDR2: SGDLS, YYNGEE. The CDR3 sequence is 16 residues long. V was clipped by 0 bases and J by 0 bases, with 12 bases between them. The CDR3 protein is CASSVGQTIMNTEAFF. The CDR3 DNA reads TGTGCCAGCAGCGTAGGTCAGACCATAATGAACACTGAAGCTTTCTTT.

J is TRBJ2-1 and V is TRBV6-6; tentatively, D is TRBD2 (5 bases). Trimming removed 6 bases from V and 9 bases from J, with 18 bases in between. Looked up from germline, CDR1 is MNHNY and CDR2 is SVGAGI (reference sequence). The CDR3 runs to 14 residues. CDR3 loop: CASSPRVIITEQFF. As DNA, the CDR3 is TGTGCCAGCAGCCCGCGGGTTATTATTACTGAGCAGTTCTTC.

This clonotype was seen a single time. The CDR3 DNA reads TGTGCCAGCAGCAATAGCGGGATGAAAAAGACCCAGTACTTC. Encoded protein: CASSNSGMKKTQYF. The genes are TRBV12-3 or TRBV12-4 and TRBJ2-5; 8 bases are a match to TRBD2. Trimming at V came to 6 bases and at J to 6 bases, leaving 9 bases not matched to a gene. This CDR3 spans 14 amino acids.

This chain joins TRBV9 and TRBJ2-1; the match to TRBD2 covers 13 bases. The trim removed 2 bases at V and 9 bases at J, leaving 11 bases unmatched. Germline CDR1 reads SGDLS; CDR2 reads YYNGEE. The CDR3 contains 17 residues. The CDR3 region is CASSVVGTSGVNGEQFF. The CDR3 nucleotides read TGTGCCAGCAGCGTGGTCGGGACTAGCGGGGTTAATGGTGAGCAGTTCTTC.

This clonotype was seen only a few times. V usage is TRBV20-1 and J usage is TRBJ2-7; TRBD2 aligns across 12 bases. This CDR3 spans 16 amino acids. Germline V gene data show CDR1 as DFQATT and CDR2 as SNEGSKA (reference sequence). Unmatched junction bases numbered 16, after V lost 6 bases and J lost 7 bases. CDR3 loop: CSARTTTSGGFFEQYF. The CDR3 DNA reads as TGCAGTGCCCGGACCACCACTAGCGGGGGGTTTTTTGAGCAGTACTTC.

The table lists this clonotype with many counts. The J gene is TRBJ2-7, the V gene TRBV7-2; TRBD2 is a possible D gene (5 bases). Germline V lookup: CDR1 SGHTA, CDR2 FQGNSA. V gave up 1 base and J gave up 2 bases, with 15 bases separating them. The CDR3 consists of 16 residues. CDR3 in DNA: TGTGCCAGCAGCTTAGACGTCGTCAACGGGGCCTACGAGCAGTACTTC. It encodes CASSLDVVNGAYEQYF.

V gene TRBV18 combines with J gene TRBJ2-5; D gene unclear. The CDR3 runs to 14 residues. Germline assignment: CDR1 KGHSH and CDR2 LQKENI. Trimming took off 3 bases at V and 5 bases at J, with 13 bases between the two ends. CDR3 nucleotide sequence: TGTGCCAGCTCACCTACTGGGGTCCGGGAGACCCAGTACTTC. This gives the protein CASSPTGVRETQYF.

This chain links TRBV7-3 with TRBJ2-3, with D unresolved. Germline V lookup: CDR1 SGHTA, CDR2 FQGTGA. The CDR3 spans 14 residues. V lost 4 bases to trimming and J lost 4 bases, with 12 bases between them. DNA of the CDR3: TGTGCCAGCAGCTCCACTTTCCCACCAGATACGCAGTATTTT. Amino acid sequence: CASSSTFPPDTQYF. Together with reference TRBV7-3 and TRBJ2-3, the CDR3 gives the full variable domain: GAGVSQTPSNKVTEKGKYVELRCDPISGHTALYWYRQSLGQGPEFLIYFQGTGAADDSGLPNDRFFAVRPEGSVSTLKIQRTERGDSAVYLCASSSTFPPDTQYFGPGTRLTVL.

The gene calls are TRBV29-1 and TRBJ2-1; tentatively, D is TRBD1 or TRBD2 (5 bases each). The CDR3 consists of 12 residues. Deletions cut 3 bases from V and 9 bases from J, with 12 bases between. Germline V gene data show CDR1 as SQVTM and CDR2 as ANQGSEA. DNA of the CDR3: TGCAGCGTTGAGGATTGGGGGACTGAGCAGTTCTTC. This gives the protein CSVEDWGTEQFF.

The gene calls are TRBV6-2 or TRBV6-3 and TRBJ2-5; D call uncertain. The DNA matches TRBJ2-7 better at its end, which makes the J call doubtful. Looked up from germline, CDR1 is MNHEY and CDR2 is SVGEGT. The CDR3 is made up of 12 amino acids. In DNA, the CDR3 is TGTGCCAGCAGTAAGCGAGGCGACGAGCAGTACTTC. Translating it yields CASSKRGDEQYF.